These T cell receptor beta chains were read from a single sample in a study of control samples from healthy donors and cancer patients. The repertoire was sequenced with immunoSEQ multiplex PCR; TCRdb's copy has only in-frame clones and lacks some. The table lists around 83,000 clones, 93% of them singletons. The sample consisted of PBMCs. The receptors shown here come from a woman in her forties with lung cancer. The CDR3 runs from the conserved cysteine through the conserved F or W. Each record gives: J gene, V gene, D gene, clone size, CDR3 protein, CDR3 DNA. A D gene is named only where the DNA matches it firmly. Only some rows state a clone size, as once, few, many or a class for expanded clones.

TRBJ1-3	TRBV9	.	.	CASTRLGSPGNTIYF	TGTGCCAGCACCCGACTTGGGAGCCCTGGAAACACCATATATTTT
TRBJ1-2	TRBV5-6	.	few	CASSPAGTHPNYGYTF	TGTGCCAGCAGCCCCGCCGGGACACATCCCAACTATGGCTACACCTTC
TRBJ2-7	TRBV24-1	TRBD1	.	CATSETGTGERGEQYF	TGTGCCACCAGTGAAACCGGGACAGGGGAGAGGGGCGAGCAGTACTTC
TRBJ2-3	TRBV19	TRBD1	.	CASRRMTGQPRTDTQYF	TGTGCCAGTAGGAGGATGACGGGACAGCCTCGCACAGATACGCAGTATTTT
TRBJ2-1	TRBV5-6	TRBD2	.	CASSLRGGDNEQFF	TGTGCCAGCAGCTTGCGCGGGGGGGATAATGAGCAGTTCTTC
TRBJ1-1	TRBV7-9	.	once	CASSLALGPPGAEAFF	TGTGCCAGCAGCTTAGCATTGGGTCCCCCCGGGGCTGAAGCTTTCTTT
TRBJ1-2	TRBV10-3	.	.	CAISGVTVNYGYTF	TGTGCCATCAGTGGGGTGACAGTTAACTATGGCTACACCTTC
TRBJ1-2	TRBV7-8	.	.	CASSPGGLGGYTF	TGTGCCAGCAGCCCAGGCGGTCTCGGGGGCTACACCTTC
TRBJ2-1	TRBV5-3	.	once	CARSPIGGLSYNEQFF	TGTGCCAGAAGCCCGATAGGAGGGCTCTCCTACAATGAGCAGTTCTTC
TRBJ2-3	TRBV5-8	TRBD2	.	CASSLSGGADTQYF	TGTGCCAGCAGCCTTAGCGGGGGCGCAGATACGCAGTATTTT
TRBJ1-4	TRBV7-8	.	.	CASSPGPAANEKLFF	TGTGCCAGCAGCCCGGGCCCCGCAGCTAATGAAAAACTGTTTTTT
TRBJ2-1	TRBV19	.	.	CASMGASWAGPHNEQFF	TGTGCCAGTATGGGCGCATCGTGGGCGGGGCCTCACAATGAGCAGTTCTTC
TRBJ1-1	TRBV7-2	TRBD1	few	CASSPDRALTEAFF	TGTGCCAGCAGCCCGGACAGGGCACTCACTGAAGCTTTCTTT
TRBJ1-5	TRBV7-6	.	.	CASSFGDNQPQHF	TGTGCCAGCAGCTTTGGGGACAATCAGCCCCAGCATTTT
TRBJ1-1	TRBV5-4	.	.	CASSLDGGIGWSEAFF	TGTGCCAGCAGCTTGGACGGAGGTATAGGTTGGTCTGAAGCTTTCTTT
TRBJ1-2	TRBV5-4	.	.	CASSLVGGVSYGYTF	TGTGCCAGCAGCTTGGTTGGGGGTGTGAGCTATGGCTACACCTTC
TRBJ2-3	TRBV5-4	TRBD1	.	CASTPGTDQHTQYF	TGTGCCAGCACCCCTGGGACAGATCAACATACGCAGTATTTT
TRBJ1-1	TRBV11-2	TRBD1	once	CASSRSTGGDTEAFF	TGTGCCAGCAGCCGATCGACAGGGGGTGACACTGAAGCTTTCTTT
TRBJ2-7	TRBV2	TRBD2	once	CASKAGGLYEQYF	TGTGCCAGCAAGGCGGGGGGGCTCTACGAGCAGTACTTC
TRBJ1-2	TRBV20-1	.	.	CSASSGINYGYTF	TGCAGTGCTAGTTCAGGGATTAACTATGGCTACACCTTC